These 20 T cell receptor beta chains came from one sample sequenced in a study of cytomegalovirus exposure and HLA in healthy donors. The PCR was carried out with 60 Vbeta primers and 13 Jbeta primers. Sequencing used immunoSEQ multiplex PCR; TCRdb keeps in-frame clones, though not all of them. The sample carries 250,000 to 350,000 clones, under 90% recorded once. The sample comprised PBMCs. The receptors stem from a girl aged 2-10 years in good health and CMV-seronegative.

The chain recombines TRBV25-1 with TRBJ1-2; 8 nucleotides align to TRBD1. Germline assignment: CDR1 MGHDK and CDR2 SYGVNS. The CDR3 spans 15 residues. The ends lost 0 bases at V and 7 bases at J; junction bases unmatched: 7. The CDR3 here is CASSEYGQGAGGYTF. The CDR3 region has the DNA TGTGCCAGCAGTGAATACGGGCAGGGGGCAGGTGGCTACACCTTC.

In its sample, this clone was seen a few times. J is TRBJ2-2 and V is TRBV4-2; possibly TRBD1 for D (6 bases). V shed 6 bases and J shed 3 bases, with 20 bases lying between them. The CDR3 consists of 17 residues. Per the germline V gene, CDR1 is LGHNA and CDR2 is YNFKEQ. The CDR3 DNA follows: TGTGCCAGCAGTTACCTAATACAGGGTTGGGACACCGGGGAGCTGTTTTTT. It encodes CASSYLIQGWDTGELFF.

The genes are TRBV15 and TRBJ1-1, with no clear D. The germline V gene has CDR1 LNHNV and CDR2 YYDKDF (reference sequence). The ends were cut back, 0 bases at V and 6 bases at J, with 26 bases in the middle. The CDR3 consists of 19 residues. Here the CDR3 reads CATSRDPPGVGSGRPEAFF. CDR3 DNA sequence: TGTGCCACCAGCAGAGATCCGCCGGGCGTAGGGTCGGGGAGGCCTGAAGCTTTCTTT.

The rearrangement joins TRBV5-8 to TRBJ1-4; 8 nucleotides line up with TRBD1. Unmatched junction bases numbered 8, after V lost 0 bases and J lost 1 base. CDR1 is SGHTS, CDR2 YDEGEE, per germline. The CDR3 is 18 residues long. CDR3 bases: TGTGCCAGCAGCTTGGACAGGGGGATAATGAGAACTAATGAAAAACTGTTTTTT. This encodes CASSLDRGIMRTNEKLFF. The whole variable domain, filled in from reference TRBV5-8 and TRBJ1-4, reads EAGVTQSPTHLIKTRGQQATLRCSPISGHTSVYWYQQALGLGLQFLLWYDEGEERNRGNFPPRFSGRQFPNYSSELNVNALELEDSALYLCASSLDRGIMRTNEKLFFGSGTQLSVL.

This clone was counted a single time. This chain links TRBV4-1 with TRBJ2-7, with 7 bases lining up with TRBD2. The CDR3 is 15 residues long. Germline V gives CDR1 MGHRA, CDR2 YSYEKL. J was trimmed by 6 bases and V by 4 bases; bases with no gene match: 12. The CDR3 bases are TGCGCCAGCAGCCTATTTCCCCACGGGGAGGGCGAGCAGTACTTC. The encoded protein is CASSLFPHGEGEQYF.

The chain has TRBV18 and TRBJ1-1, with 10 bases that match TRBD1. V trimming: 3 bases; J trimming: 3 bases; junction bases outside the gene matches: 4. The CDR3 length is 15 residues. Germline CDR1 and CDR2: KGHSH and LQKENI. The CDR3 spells CASSPSGQGDTEAFF. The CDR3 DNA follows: TGTGCCAGCTCACCGTCCGGACAGGGGGACACTGAAGCTTTCTTT.

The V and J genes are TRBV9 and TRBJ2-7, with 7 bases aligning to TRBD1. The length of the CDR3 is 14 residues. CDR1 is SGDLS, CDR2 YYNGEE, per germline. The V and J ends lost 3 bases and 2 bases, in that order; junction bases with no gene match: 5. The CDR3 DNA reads TGTGCCAGCAGCGCTAGGGACAGACCCTACGAGCAGTACTTC. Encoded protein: CASSARDRPYEQYF.

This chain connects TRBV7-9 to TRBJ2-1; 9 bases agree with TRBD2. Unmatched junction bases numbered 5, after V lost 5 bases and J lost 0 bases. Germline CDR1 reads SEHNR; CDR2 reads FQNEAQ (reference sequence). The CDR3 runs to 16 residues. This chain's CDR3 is CASSPRSGGSYNEQFF. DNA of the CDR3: TGTGCCAGCAGCCCCCGTAGCGGGGGCTCCTACAATGAGCAGTTCTTC.

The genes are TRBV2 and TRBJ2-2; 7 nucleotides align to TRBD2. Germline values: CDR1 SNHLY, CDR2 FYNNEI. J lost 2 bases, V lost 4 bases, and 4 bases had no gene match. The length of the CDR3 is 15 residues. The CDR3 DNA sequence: TGTGCCAGCAGTGCACGGGAGGTAAACACCGGGGAGCTGTTTTTT. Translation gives CASSAREVNTGELFF.

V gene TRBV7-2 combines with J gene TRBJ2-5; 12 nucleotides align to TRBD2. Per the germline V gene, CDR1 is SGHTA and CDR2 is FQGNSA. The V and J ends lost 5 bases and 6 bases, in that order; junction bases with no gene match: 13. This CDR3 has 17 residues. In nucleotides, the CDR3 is TGTGCCAGCAGCCAGAGGGAGAAGACTAGCGGGAGACAGACCCAGTACTTC. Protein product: CASSQREKTSGRQTQYF.

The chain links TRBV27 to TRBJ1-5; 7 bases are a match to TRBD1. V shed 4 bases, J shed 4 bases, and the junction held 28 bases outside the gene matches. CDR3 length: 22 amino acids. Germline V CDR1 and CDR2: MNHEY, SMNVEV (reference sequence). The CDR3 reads CASSSQSGGMGRRWQWNQPQHF. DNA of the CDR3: TGTGCCAGCAGTTCGCAGTCAGGGGGTATGGGGCGTAGGTGGCAATGGAATCAGCCCCAGCATTTT.

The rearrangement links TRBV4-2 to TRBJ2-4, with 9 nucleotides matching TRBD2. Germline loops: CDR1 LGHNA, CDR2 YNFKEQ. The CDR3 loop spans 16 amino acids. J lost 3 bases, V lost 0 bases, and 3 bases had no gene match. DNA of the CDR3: TGTGCCAGCAGCCAAGAGCTAGCGGGGTACAAAAACATTCAGTACTTC. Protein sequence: CASSQELAGYKNIQYF.

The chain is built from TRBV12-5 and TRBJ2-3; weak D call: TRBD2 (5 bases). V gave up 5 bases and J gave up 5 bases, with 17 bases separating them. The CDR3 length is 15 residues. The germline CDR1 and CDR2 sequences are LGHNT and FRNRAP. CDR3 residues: CASGLGLRRGDTQYF. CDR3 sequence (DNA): TGTGCTAGTGGTCTAGGACTTAGACGGGGAGATACGCAGTATTTT. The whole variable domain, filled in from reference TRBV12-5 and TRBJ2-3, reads DARVTQTPRHKVTEMGQEVTMRCQPILGHNTVFWYRQTMMQGLELLAYFRNRAPLDDSGMPKDRFSAEMPDATLATLKIQPSEPRDSAVYFCASGLGLRRGDTQYFGPGTRLTVL.

Written as DNA, the CDR3 is TGCGCCAGCAGTGGGGGTAGGGACAGAACCAGCTGGATCACCTACGAGCAGTACTTC. Encoded protein: CASSGGRDRTSWITYEQYF. This sequence joins TRBV10-2 and TRBJ2-7; 7 positions match TRBD1. J was trimmed by 2 bases and V by 4 bases; bases with no gene match: 20. The CDR3 is made up of 19 amino acids. From germline, CDR1 is WSHSY and CDR2 SAAADI.

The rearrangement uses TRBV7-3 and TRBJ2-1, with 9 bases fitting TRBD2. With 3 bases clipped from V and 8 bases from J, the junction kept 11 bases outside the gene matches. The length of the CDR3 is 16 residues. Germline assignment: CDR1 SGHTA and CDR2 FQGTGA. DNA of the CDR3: TGTGCCAGCAGCTTGGGAAATAGCGGGAGTACGGATGAGCAGTTCTTC. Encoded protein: CASSLGNSGSTDEQFF.

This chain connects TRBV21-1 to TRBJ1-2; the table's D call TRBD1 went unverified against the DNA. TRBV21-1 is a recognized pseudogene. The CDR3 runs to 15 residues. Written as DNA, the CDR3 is TGTGCCAGCAGCAAACGCACCTCAGGGAACTATGGCTACACCTTC. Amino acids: CASSKRTSGNYGYTF.

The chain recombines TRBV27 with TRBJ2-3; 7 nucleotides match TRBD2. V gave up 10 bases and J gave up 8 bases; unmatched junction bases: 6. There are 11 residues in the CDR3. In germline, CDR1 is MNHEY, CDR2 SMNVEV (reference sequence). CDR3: CAIMGGFTQYF. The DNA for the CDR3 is TGTGCCATCATGGGGGGGTTTACGCAGTATTTT.

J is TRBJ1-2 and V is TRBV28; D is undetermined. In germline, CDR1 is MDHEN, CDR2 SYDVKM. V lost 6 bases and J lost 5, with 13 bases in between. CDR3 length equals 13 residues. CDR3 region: CASRAGLDYGYTF. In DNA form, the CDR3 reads TGTGCCAGCAGGGCCGGGTTGGATTATGGCTACACCTTC.

Written as DNA, the CDR3 is TGTGCCAGCAGCTTATCCCGGGACAGGGTTAGATTCGATACGCAGTATTTT. Encoded protein: CASSLSRDRVRFDTQYF. This chain uses TRBV5-4 with TRBJ2-3, with 9 bases lining up with TRBD1. In germline, CDR1 is SGHNT, CDR2 YYREEE (reference sequence). With V trimmed by 2 bases and J by 6 bases, 13 bases remained unmatched. The CDR3 has 17 residues.

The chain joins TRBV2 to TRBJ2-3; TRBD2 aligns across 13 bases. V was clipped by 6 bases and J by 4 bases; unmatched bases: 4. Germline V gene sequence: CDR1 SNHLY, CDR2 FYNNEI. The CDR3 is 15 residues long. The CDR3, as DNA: TGTGCCAGCAGGAGGACTAGCGGGGGTTCAGATACGCAGTATTTT. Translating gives CASRRTSGGSDTQYF.